These 27 T cell receptor beta chains share one sample of origin, sequenced in a study of response to subunit inactivated influenza vaccine. MiXCR, run by TCRdb on the RT-PCR reads, gives a single entry per CDR3 protein. The sample carries about 180,000 distinct CDR3 sequences, around 8.8% recorded once. This specimen consisted of non-naive T cells sorted from PBMCs, obtained on the day of vaccination. These receptors all come from a man aged 50-59 years who received an inactivated influenza vaccine.

There are many counts of this clonotype. The chain combines TRBV28 with TRBJ1-3; 7 nucleotides align to TRBD1. Germline V gives CDR1 MDHEN, CDR2 SYDVKM. The CDR3 covers 15 residues. The junction had 3 bases not matched to a gene; V was cut back by 3 bases and J by 1 base. CDR3 DNA: TGTGCCAGCAGTTTCCAGGGGGGGTCTGGAAACACCATATATTTT. Protein sequence: CASSFQGGSGNTIYF.

CDR3 DNA sequence: TGCAGTGCTGAGAGAAGAGCTGAAGCTTTCTTT. Translated: CSAERRAEAFF. The chain has TRBV20-1 and TRBJ1-1, with D hard to call. The CDR3 runs to 11 residues. Trimming left V 5 bases short and J 6 bases short, with 10 bases between. In germline, CDR1 is DFQATT, CDR2 SNEGSKA (reference sequence).

There are many counts of this clonotype. The chain links TRBV15 to TRBJ2-1; D remains ambiguous. This CDR3 has 15 amino acids. CDR1 is LNHNV and CDR2 is YYDKDF in the germline V gene (reference sequence). Trimming pared 0 bases from V and 8 bases from J, leaving 14 bases between. CDR3 sequence reads: CATSRDPRVGDEQFF. The CDR3 coding sequence is TGTGCCACCAGCAGAGATCCCCGGGTTGGCGATGAGCAGTTCTTC.

The genes are TRBV20-1 and TRBJ2-1, with 8 bases matching TRBD2. J gave up 4 bases and V 8 bases, and 10 bases lay outside the gene matches. The CDR3 is 14 residues long. Germline V gene data show CDR1 as DFQATT and CDR2 as SNEGSKA (reference sequence). The CDR3 DNA reads TGCAGTTACCTAGAGCGGGAGATGTACAATGAGCAGTTCTTC. The encoded protein is CSYLEREMYNEQFF.

In its sample, this clonotype was seen a few times. V and J are TRBV6-5 and TRBJ2-1; 8 positions match TRBD1. The CDR3 is made up of 16 amino acids. Germline V gene data show CDR1 as MNHEY and CDR2 as SVGAGI. V dropped 0 bases and J dropped 7; count of bases not matched to a gene: 8. CDR3 coding DNA: TGTGCCAGCAGTTACTCAGGCGGGCAGGGGGCGAATGAGCAGTTCTTC. Amino acid sequence: CASSYSGGQGANEQFF.

This clonotype was counted a few times. V is TRBV6-2 or TRBV6-3 and J is TRBJ2-1; TRBD2 matches 8 bases. V lost 0 bases, J lost 4 bases, and 5 bases stayed unmatched. Germline CDR1 and CDR2: MNHEY and SVGEGT. CDR3 size: 16 residues. This chain's CDR3 is CASSYSRGGSYNEQFF. CDR3 DNA sequence: TGTGCCAGCAGTTACTCTCGCGGGGGGTCTTACAATGAGCAGTTCTTC.

In this sample, this clonotype turned up a few times. This chain uses TRBV30 with TRBJ1-2; weak D call: TRBD1 (6 bases). Deletions cut 0 bases from V and 8 bases from J, with 10 bases between. This CDR3 is 12 amino acids long. Germline loops: CDR1 GTSNPN, CDR2 SVGIG (reference sequence). The CDR3 loop is CAWSVTGTGYTF. In DNA, the CDR3 is TGTGCCTGGAGTGTAACAGGGACCGGCTACACCTTC. Full variable domain (remainder filled in from reference TRBV30 and TRBJ1-2): SQTIHQWPATLVQPVGSPLSLECTVEGTSNPNLYWYRQAAGRGLQLLFYSVGIGQISSEVPQNLSASRPQDRQFILSSKKLLLSDSGFYLCAWSVTGTGYTFGSGTRLTVV.

This clonotype was counted a few times. V gene TRBV14 combines with J gene TRBJ2-2; D uncertain. V dropped 1 base and J dropped 1 base, with 1 base sitting between them. This CDR3 has 13 amino acids. Germline V gene data show CDR1 as SGHDN and CDR2 as FVKESK. DNA for the CDR3: TGTGCCAGCAGCCAAGGGAACACCGGGGAGCTGTTTTTT. The encoded protein is CASSQGNTGELFF. Based on the CDR3 plus reference TRBV14 and TRBJ2-2, the full variable domain is EAGVTQFPSHSVIEKGQTVTLRCDPISGHDNLYWYRRVMGKEIKFLLHFVKESKQDESGMPNNRFLAERTGGTYSTLKVQPAELEDSGVYFCASSQGNTGELFFGEGSRLTVL.

This clonotype was counted ten times or more. The rearrangement uses TRBV5-1 and TRBJ2-5; 10 nucleotides align to TRBD1. Unmatched junction bases numbered 6, after V lost 3 bases and J lost 4 bases. CDR3 size: 15 residues. Germline CDR1 reads SGHRS; CDR2 reads YFSETQ. CDR3 in DNA: TGCGCCAGCAGCTGGGGGACAGGGGCTCGAGAGACCCAGTACTTC. This translates into CASSWGTGARETQYF.

V gene TRBV5-1 combines with J gene TRBJ1-1, with D unclear. The CDR3 consists of 17 residues. Trimming removed 4 bases at V and 1 base at J, with 20 bases between. Germline assignment: CDR1 SGHRS and CDR2 YFSETQ. DNA for the CDR3: TGCGCCAGCAGCCCTGGAGGCCAGTTGTTATCGAACACTGAAGCTTTCTTT. Translated: CASSPGGQLLSNTEAFF.

The V call is TRBV7-9, the J call TRBJ1-5; 7 nucleotides line up with TRBD1. The CDR3 totals 13 residues. Germline V gene data show CDR1 as SEHNR and CDR2 as FQNEAQ (reference sequence). CDR3 DNA: TGTGCGAAAGACAGGGAATCTTATCAGCCCCAGCATTTT. It translates to CAKDRESYQPQHF.

This clonotype has a count of ten or more. This rearrangement joins TRBV4-3 to TRBJ2-6, with D possibly being TRBD1 (5 bases). The germline V gene encodes CDR1 LGHNA and CDR2 YSLEER. Trimming removed 1 base from V and 1 base from J, with 11 bases in between. This CDR3 spans 17 amino acids. CDR3 sequence reads: CASSQVPPGSGANVLTF. The DNA of the CDR3 is TGCGCCAGCAGCCAAGTTCCCCCAGGGTCTGGGGCCAACGTCCTGACTTTC.

The sample holds a few counts of this clonotype. The rearrangement joins TRBV5-6 to TRBJ2-3, with D perhaps assigned TRBD1 or TRBD2 (5 bases each). The ends were cut back, 4 bases at V and 0 bases at J, with 12 bases in the middle. Germline values: CDR1 SGHDT, CDR2 YYEEEE. This CDR3 has 15 residues. The CDR3 spells CASSGGQSSTDTQYF. The CDR3 DNA follows: TGTGCCAGCAGCGGGGGTCAGTCTAGCACAGATACGCAGTATTTT.

The sample holds a few counts of this clonotype. The V gene is TRBV2, the J gene TRBJ1-5, with a weak D call TRBD1 (6 bases). The V gene's germline CDR1 is SNHLY and CDR2 FYNNEI. The CDR3 totals 16 residues. Trimming shortened V by 0 bases and J by 7 bases, and 16 bases separated the two germline ends. CDR3 bases: TGTGCCAGCAGTGAAGCGCTCAACAGGGTTGGGCAGCCCCAGCATTTT. It yields the protein CASSEALNRVGQPQHF.

With respect to this clonotype: Just one base apart from a much larger clone, this may be a read error. The rearrangement links TRBV7-2 to TRBJ1-1, with D unclear. This CDR3 is built from 12 residues. V lost 5 bases to trimming and J lost 5 bases, with 9 bases between them. Looked up from germline, CDR1 is SGHTA and CDR2 is FQGNSA. CDR3: CASSRTGTEAFF. As DNA, the CDR3 is TGTGCCAGCAGCCGGACGGGGACTGAAGCTTTCTTT.

A few counts support this clonotype. The rearrangement uses TRBV18 and TRBJ1-1; TRBD1 is a possible D gene (6 bases). Germline CDR1 reads KGHSH; CDR2 reads LQKENI. CDR3 length equals 12 residues. Trimming left V 6 bases short and J 11 bases short, with 16 bases between. The CDR3 coding sequence is TGTGCCAGCTCGCCAAAACAGGGTACGGCTTTCTTT. Translated, it gives CASSPKQGTAFF.

This clonotype appeared a few times. The genes are TRBV11-2 and TRBJ2-1; D unclear. The CDR3 length is 14 residues. Germline V gene sequence: CDR1 SGHAT, CDR2 FQNNGV. Trimming stripped 1 base from V and 13 bases from J, with 17 bases between. The CDR3 reads CASSLVDNPRAQFF. The CDR3 nucleotides are TGTGCCAGCAGCTTAGTCGACAATCCCCGGGCCCAGTTCTTC.

V is TRBV7-2 and J is TRBJ2-1; the D is unclear. The CDR3 runs to 13 residues. The ends were cut back, 2 bases at V and 3 bases at J, with 5 bases in the middle. The germline V gene has CDR1 SGHTA and CDR2 FQGNSA. As DNA, the CDR3 is TGTGCCAGCAGCTTAACCCTCTACAATGAGCAGTTCTTC. This translates into CASSLTLYNEQFF. Filled out from reference TRBV7-2 and TRBJ2-1, the complete variable domain reads GAGVSQSPSNKVTEKGKDVELRCDPISGHTALYWYRQSLGQGLEFLIYFQGNSAPDKSGLPSDRFSAERTGGSVSTLTIQRTQQEDSAVYLCASSLTLYNEQFFGPGTRLTVL.

In this sample, this clonotype turned up a few times. The rearrangement links TRBV20-1 to TRBJ2-7, with D perhaps matching TRBD1 (6 bases). The V gene lost 6 bases and the J gene lost 3 bases, with 15 bases spanning the gap. The CDR3 contains 13 residues. Germline CDR1 DFQATT, CDR2 SNEGSKA (reference sequence). CDR3 region: CSAHPPGDYEQYF. CDR3 DNA: TGCAGTGCCCATCCCCCAGGGGACTACGAGCAGTACTTC.

J is TRBJ1-5 and V is TRBV19, with D perhaps matching TRBD1 (6 bases). The CDR3 is made up of 13 amino acids. The germline gives CDR1 LNHDA, CDR2 SQIVND (reference sequence). With 4 bases removed from V and 5 bases from J, the gap between germline ends came to 9 bases. The CDR3 spells CASSTGVHQPQHF. CDR3 coding DNA: TGTGCCAGTAGTACAGGGGTACATCAGCCCCAGCATTTT.

This clonotype was seen only a few times. The chain employs TRBV7-6 and TRBJ2-5; D gene ambiguous. V lost 1 base to trimming and J lost 0 bases, with 6 bases between them. The CDR3 sequence is 14 residues long. CDR1 and CDR2 from the germline V gene are SGHVS and FNYEAQ. The CDR3 sequence is CASSLEVHQETQYF. CDR3 coding DNA: TGTGCCAGCAGCTTAGAGGTCCACCAAGAGACCCAGTACTTC.

This clonotype occurred many times. The chain is built from TRBV15 and TRBJ2-1; 7 nucleotides match TRBD1. The V gene's germline CDR1 is LNHNV and CDR2 YYDKDF (reference sequence). The J segment lost 0 bases and the V segment lost 5 bases, leaving 7 bases of the junction unmatched. The CDR3 has 16 residues. In nucleotides, the CDR3 is TGTGCCACCAGCGGTGGACAGGTATCCTCCTACAATGAGCAGTTCTTC. Translated, it gives CATSGGQVSSYNEQFF. The full variable domain, completed using reference TRBV15 and TRBJ2-1, is DAMVIQNPRYQVTQFGKPVTLSCSQTLNHNVMYWYQQKSSQAPKLLFHYYDKDFNNEADTPDNFQSRRPNTSFCFLDIRSPGLGDTAMYLCATSGGQVSSYNEQFFGPGTRLTVL.

This clonotype was detected ten times or more. The chain recombines TRBV7-6 with TRBJ2-7; 10 bases are shared with TRBD2. The CDR3 extends over 14 amino acids. Germline trimming cut 0 bases from V and 7 bases from J; bases unmatched to any gene: 3. The germline CDR1 and CDR2 sequences are SGHVS and FNYEAQ. The CDR3 here is CASSLAGSGGEQYF. CDR3 sequence (DNA): TGTGCCAGCAGCTTAGCGGGTAGCGGGGGGGAGCAGTACTTC. The variable domain in full, with the rest retrieved from reference TRBV7-6 and TRBJ2-7, is GAGVSQSPRYKVTKRGQDVALRCDPISGHVSLYWYRQALGQGPEFLTYFNYEAQQDKSGLPNDRFSAERPEGSISTLTIQRTEQRDSAMYRCASSLAGSGGEQYFGPGTRLTVT.

A few counts support this clonotype. The V call is TRBV7-8, the J call TRBJ2-7; no clear D. The germline gives CDR1 SGHVS, CDR2 FQNEAQ. The CDR3 consists of 14 residues. Between the trimmed V and J ends, which lost 1 base and 1 base, there was a span of 8 bases. The CDR3 DNA reads as TGTGCCAGCAGCTTAGTTCAGAGATCCTACGAGCAGTACTTC. This encodes CASSLVQRSYEQYF.

This clonotype was recorded a few times. The V and J genes are TRBV9 and TRBJ2-7; no clear D gene. Germline V gene data show CDR1 as SGDLS and CDR2 as YYNGEE. V was trimmed by 3 bases and J by 7 bases, leaving 11 bases between them. This CDR3 contains 12 residues. The CDR3 nucleotides read TGTGCCAGCAGCGCAACGATTGGGGAGCAGTACTTC. Translated, it gives CASSATIGEQYF.

This clonotype appeared many times. The chain is built from TRBV24-1 and TRBJ1-5; 10 bases agree with TRBD1. The trim removed 10 bases at V and 2 bases at J, leaving 1 base unmatched. The CDR3 length is 13 residues. Germline loops: CDR1 KGHDR, CDR2 SFDVKD. The DNA of the CDR3 is TGTGCCACAGGACAGGGGGGCAATCAGCCCCAGCATTTT. Amino acid sequence: CATGQGGNQPQHF.

The sample holds a few counts of this clonotype. J is TRBJ1-2 and V is TRBV7-2; 10 bases fit TRBD1. V was pared by 5 bases and J by 8 bases, with 5 bases of the junction left unmatched. Germline-derived CDR1 and CDR2 are SGHTA and FQGNSA. The CDR3 is 13 amino acids. CDR3 nucleotide sequence: TGTGCCAGCAGCCCCCAGGACAGGGGGGGCTACACCTTC. Encoded protein: CASSPQDRGGYTF.